Presented here are 28 T cell receptor beta chains from one specimen sequenced in a study of blood T cell repertoires in COVID-19. Clones were read by immunoSEQ multiplex PCR, and TCRdb kept only the in-frame ones, dropping some. This table has some 240,000 clones, about 81% appearing once. The sequencing sample was made of peripheral blood. These receptors were collected from a woman in her 70s with COVID-19, enrolled during active disease.

The genes are TRBV9 and TRBJ2-1, with TRBD2 matching over 13 bases. The CDR3 loop spans 15 amino acids. V gave up 4 bases and J gave up 10 bases; unmatched junction bases: 8. Germline loops: CDR1 SGDLS, CDR2 YYNGEE. CDR3 sequence: CASSLGLAGAQEQFF. CDR3 nucleotides: TGTGCCAGCAGCCTAGGACTAGCGGGAGCTCAAGAGCAGTTCTTC.

This clone was seen only a few times. CDR3 in amino acids: CASSALLAGLSGYTF. In nucleotides, the CDR3 is TGTGCCAGCAGTGCCTTACTGGCAGGGTTGTCTGGCTACACCTTC. V gene TRBV2 combines with J gene TRBJ1-2, with a weak D call TRBD1 (5 bases). The CDR3 consists of 15 residues. Trimming took 4 bases from V and 7 from J, leaving 19 bases between them. Germline V gene sequence: CDR1 SNHLY, CDR2 FYNNEI.

The rearrangement links TRBV10-1 to TRBJ2-7; 12 nucleotides agree with TRBD1. V gave up 2 bases and J gave up 5 bases; unmatched junction bases: 4. This CDR3 has 15 amino acids. The germline CDR1 and CDR2 sequences are WNHNN and SYGVQD (reference sequence). Here the CDR3 reads CASSETGTGGHEQYF. Here the CDR3 DNA reads TGCGCCAGCAGTGAGACCGGGACAGGGGGCCACGAGCAGTACTTC.

The chain uses TRBV4-3 and TRBJ2-7; D is undetermined. Germline CDR1 reads LGHNA; CDR2 reads YSLEER. V dropped 0 bases and J dropped 3 bases, with 6 bases sitting between them. The CDR3 is 13 residues long. The CDR3 reads CASSQDLSYEQYF. CDR3 sequence (DNA): TGCGCCAGCAGCCAAGACCTGAGCTACGAGCAGTACTTC.

The V call is TRBV28, the J call TRBJ1-5; D remains unclear. CDR1 is MDHEN, CDR2 SYDVKM, per germline. Trimming took off 6 bases at V and 0 bases at J, with 18 bases between the two ends. This CDR3 is 17 amino acids long. The CDR3 DNA sequence: TGTGCCAGCAGCCGGCTAGGACTACGGAATAGCAATCAGCCCCAGCATTTT. Its translation is CASSRLGLRNSNQPQHF.

V usage is TRBV9 and J usage is TRBJ2-7; 9 bases are a match to TRBD2. V shed 3 bases, J shed 6 bases, and the junction held 7 bases outside the gene matches. CDR3 length equals 14 residues. Germline V gene sequence: CDR1 SGDLS, CDR2 YYNGEE. CDR3 loop: CASSGGGRAVEQYF. CDR3 in DNA: TGTGCCAGCAGCGGGGGCGGGAGGGCCGTCGAGCAGTACTTC.

This clone appeared a single time. The chain links TRBV3-1 (or the pseudogene TRBV3-2) to TRBJ2-3, with 14 bases fitting TRBD2. Germline V CDR1 and CDR2: LGHDT, YNNKEL (reference sequence). V shed 6 bases and J 15 bases; nucleotides not matched to a gene: 8. This CDR3 has 13 amino acids. CDR3 amino acids: CASSFQGLAGVYF. DNA for the CDR3: TGTGCCAGCAGTTTCCAGGGACTAGCGGGAGTATATTTT.

The V call is TRBV19, the J call TRBJ1-1; D perhaps matches TRBD1 (6 bases). The CDR3 extends over 15 amino acids. V lost 4 bases and J 1 base, leaving 13 bases between the germline ends. Germline-derived CDR1 and CDR2 are LNHDA and SQIVND (reference sequence). As DNA, the CDR3 is TGTGCCAGTAGTACCCCGGGACAACAGAACACTGAAGCTTTCTTT. It is translated as CASSTPGQQNTEAFF.

V gene TRBV3-1 (or the pseudogene TRBV3-2) combines with J gene TRBJ1-5; TRBD1 matches at 12 bases. This CDR3 contains 14 residues. From germline, CDR1 is LGHDT and CDR2 YNNKEL (reference sequence). With 5 bases clipped from V and 5 bases from J, the junction kept 1 base outside the gene matches. The CDR3 DNA is TGTGCCAGCAGCGGGACAGGGGGCCATCAGCCCCAGCATTTT. Protein product: CASSGTGGHQPQHF.

The chain recombines TRBV21-1 with TRBJ2-7; the table names TRBD2, a call not compared with the DNA. TRBV21-1 is reported as a pseudogene. This CDR3 is built from 15 residues. The CDR3 DNA is TGTGCCAGCAGGGGGACGTGGGAGGAATCCTACGAGCAGTACTTC. Translation: CASRGTWEESYEQYF.

The rearrangement links TRBV5-5 to TRBJ2-1; TRBD1 is a possible D gene (6 bases). V lost 0 bases, J lost 6 bases, and 7 bases lay in between. Germline V lookup: CDR1 SGHKS, CDR2 YYEKEE (reference sequence). The CDR3 runs 13 residues. This CDR3 reads CASSLAGVNEQFF. The DNA for the CDR3 is TGTGCCAGCAGCTTGGCAGGGGTCAATGAGCAGTTCTTC.

The chain recombines TRBV5-6 with TRBJ2-1; TRBD2 aligns across 13 bases. Losses at the gene ends were 5 bases for V and 4 bases for J; bases not matched to a gene: 6. In germline, CDR1 is SGHDT, CDR2 YYEEEE. The CDR3 extends over 16 amino acids. The CDR3: CASRMGLAGKYNEQFF. CDR3 DNA sequence: TGTGCCAGCAGGATGGGACTAGCGGGAAAATACAATGAGCAGTTCTTC.

The chain is built from TRBV20-1 and TRBJ2-1; D perhaps matches TRBD2 (5 bases). Trimming stripped 3 bases from V and 2 bases from J, with 8 bases between. The CDR3 is 13 residues long. Germline CDR1 reads DFQATT; CDR2 reads SNEGSKA (reference sequence). The DNA for the CDR3 is TGCAGTGCTAGTGAAGCGGCCTACAATGAGCAGTTCTTC. Its protein is CSASEAAYNEQFF.

The chain combines TRBV28 with TRBJ2-3; TRBD2 aligns across 7 bases. The CDR3 runs 13 residues. Germline V CDR1 and CDR2: MDHEN, SYDVKM. V dropped 4 bases and J dropped 5; count of bases not matched to a gene: 3. The CDR3 DNA reads as TGTGCCAGCAGTTCCATAGCGGGAGATACGCAGTATTTT. Translation: CASSSIAGDTQYF.

The sample holds a few counts of this clone. V and J are TRBV29-1 and TRBJ1-2; TRBD1 matches 8 bases. The CDR3 loop spans 14 amino acids. Germline values: CDR1 SQVTM, CDR2 ANQGSEA. V lost 6 bases and J lost 5; bases outside the gene matches: 11. CDR3 DNA sequence: TGCAGCGTCATGACAGGGGCAGGGAGATATGGCTACACCTTC. Protein sequence: CSVMTGAGRYGYTF.

This sequence joins TRBV19 and TRBJ2-2, with D unresolved. Germline V gene sequence: CDR1 LNHDA, CDR2 SQIVND (reference sequence). Between the trimmed V and J ends, which lost 3 bases and 3 bases, there was a span of 2 bases. CDR3 length: 12 amino acids. CDR3 nucleotides: TGTGCCAGTAGTATCTACACCGGGGAGCTGTTTTTT. Translated, it gives CASSIYTGELFF. The complete variable domain, with remaining parts taken from reference TRBV19 and TRBJ2-2, reads DGGITQSPKYLFRKEGQNVTLSCEQNLNHDAMYWYRQDPGQGLRLIYYSQIVNDFQKGDIAEGYSVSREKKESFPLTVTSAQKNPTAFYLCASSIYTGELFFGEGSRLTVL.

J is TRBJ2-7 and V is TRBV3-1 (or the pseudogene TRBV3-2); TRBD2 is a possible D gene (6 bases). Germline CDR1 reads LGHDT; CDR2 reads YNNKEL (reference sequence). Deletions cut 3 bases from V and 3 bases from J, with 27 bases between. This CDR3 is built from 19 residues. CDR3 in DNA: TGTGCCAGCAGCCAGGGGGATTATAGAGGGAGGCCAAAGCACTACGAGCAGTACTTC. This encodes CASSQGDYRGRPKHYEQYF.

The chain uses TRBV5-1 and TRBJ1-2; D ambiguous. The CDR3 consists of 12 residues. The germline V gene has CDR1 SGHRS and CDR2 YFSETQ. V lost 3 bases to trimming and J lost 8 bases, with 11 bases between them. CDR3 amino acids: CASSSERGGYTF. CDR3 DNA sequence: TGCGCCAGCAGCTCGGAGCGCGGGGGCTACACCTTC. Combining the CDR3 with reference TRBV5-1 and TRBJ1-2 gives the whole variable domain KAGVTQTPRYLIKTRGQQVTLSCSPISGHRSVSWYQQTPGQGLQFLFEYFSETQRNKGNFPGRFSGRQFSNSRSEMNVSTLELGDSALYLCASSSERGGYTFGSGTRLTVV.

This clone showed up just a few times. The genes are TRBV12-3 or TRBV12-4 and TRBJ1-6; no clear D gene. This CDR3 comprises 13 residues. V lost 3 bases and J 11 bases, leaving 11 bases between the germline ends. CDR3 amino acids: CASSFEIDPPLHF. Written as DNA, the CDR3 is TGTGCCAGCAGTTTCGAGATCGATCCACCCCTCCACTTT.

This rearrangement joins TRBV28 to TRBJ1-5; TRBD1 might be the D (6 bases). The CDR3 spans 18 residues. The germline V gene encodes CDR1 MDHEN and CDR2 SYDVKM. V gave up 6 bases and J gave up 1 base, with 22 bases separating them. The CDR3 DNA sequence: TGTGCCAGCAGACCCGCAAGGGCAGGGGCATGGAGCAATCAGCCCCAGCATTTT. As protein: CASRPARAGAWSNQPQHF. Full variable domain (rest looked up from reference TRBV28 and TRBJ1-5): DVKVTQSSRYLVKRTGEKVFLECVQDMDHENMFWYRQDPGLGLRLIYFSYDVKMKEKGDIPEGYSVSREKKERFSLILESASTNQTSMYLCASRPARAGAWSNQPQHFGDGTRLSIL.

The chain has TRBV19 and TRBJ2-1; maybe TRBD2 (5 bases). From germline, CDR1 is LNHDA and CDR2 SQIVND (reference sequence). Deletions cut 4 bases from V and 0 bases from J, with 16 bases between. This CDR3 spans 17 amino acids. Written as DNA, the CDR3 is TGTGCCAGTAGTAGGGAGTTTAGCGAACCCTCCTACAATGAGCAGTTCTTC. This encodes CASSREFSEPSYNEQFF.

V gene TRBV7-8 combines with J gene TRBJ2-7; 12 bases fit TRBD2. V lost 3 bases and J lost 7; bases outside the gene matches: 4. The CDR3 spans 14 residues. Germline values: CDR1 SGHVS, CDR2 FQNEAQ. CDR3 DNA sequence: TGTGCCAGCAGCTTGACTAGCGGGAGTAGTGAGCAGTACTTC. Translation: CASSLTSGSSEQYF.

The gene calls are TRBV19 and TRBJ2-7; D perhaps matches TRBD1 (5 bases). V dropped 0 bases and J dropped 3 bases, with 6 bases sitting between them. The CDR3 is made up of 13 amino acids. Germline CDR1 LNHDA, CDR2 SQIVND (reference sequence). Here the CDR3 reads CASSIDQGYEQYF. The CDR3 DNA sequence: TGTGCCAGTAGTATAGACCAGGGCTACGAGCAGTACTTC.

This clone was observed a handful of times. The chain employs TRBV6-5 and TRBJ1-1; no reliable D call. Per the germline V gene, CDR1 is MNHEY and CDR2 is SVGAGI. The CDR3 contains 13 residues. The ends were cut back, 5 bases at V and 4 bases at J, with 11 bases in the middle. CDR3 sequence reads: CASSPYTGTEAFF. In DNA form, the CDR3 reads TGTGCCAGCAGTCCATATACGGGCACTGAAGCTTTCTTT.

J is TRBJ2-7 and V is TRBV7-8, with 9 bases identical to TRBD2. V was clipped by 2 bases and J by 2 bases; unmatched bases: 13. The CDR3 has 18 amino acids. Germline V gene data show CDR1 as SGHVS and CDR2 as FQNEAQ. CDR3 bases: TGTGCCAGCAGCTTAATCGGGCGGGGGGGAAGAGGAACCTACGAGCAGTACTTC. It is translated as CASSLIGRGGRGTYEQYF.

The J gene is TRBJ1-5, the V gene TRBV28; weak D call: TRBD1 (6 bases). The germline V gene has CDR1 MDHEN and CDR2 SYDVKM. V lost 6 bases, J lost 4 bases, and 13 bases lay in between. The CDR3 runs 14 residues. The CDR3 loop is CASRGGPRNQPQHF. CDR3 DNA: TGTGCCAGCAGGGGGGGGCCTCGGAATCAGCCCCAGCATTTT.

V gene TRBV29-1 combines with J gene TRBJ1-1; possibly TRBD1 for D (6 bases). The CDR3 runs 13 residues. Trimming cost V 0 bases and J 1 base, with 6 bases left between them. Germline CDR1 SQVTM, CDR2 ANQGSEA. CDR3 residues: CSVEEQGNTEAFF. Written as DNA, the CDR3 is TGCAGCGTTGAAGAACAGGGGAACACTGAAGCTTTCTTT.

This chain links TRBV10-3 with TRBJ1-4; D is undetermined. V was pared by 0 bases and J by 6 bases, with 5 bases between. The CDR3 spans 13 residues. CDR1 is ENHRY and CDR2 is SYGVKD in the germline V gene. The CDR3 loop reads CAISESGDEKLFF. The DNA of the CDR3 is TGTGCCATCAGTGAGTCCGGTGATGAAAAACTGTTTTTT.